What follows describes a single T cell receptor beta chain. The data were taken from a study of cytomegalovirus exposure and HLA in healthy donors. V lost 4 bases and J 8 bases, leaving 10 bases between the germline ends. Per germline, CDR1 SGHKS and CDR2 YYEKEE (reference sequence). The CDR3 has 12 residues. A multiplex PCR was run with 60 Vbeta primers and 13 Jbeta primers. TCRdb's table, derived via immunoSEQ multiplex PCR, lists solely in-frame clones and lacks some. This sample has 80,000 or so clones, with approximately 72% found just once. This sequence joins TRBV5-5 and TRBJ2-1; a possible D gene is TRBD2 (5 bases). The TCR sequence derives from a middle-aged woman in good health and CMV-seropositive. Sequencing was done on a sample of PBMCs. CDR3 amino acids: CASSRPGDEQFF. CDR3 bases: TGTGCCAGCAGCCGACCCGGGGATGAGCAGTTCTTC.